The text below deals with one T cell receptor beta chain. The antigen remains unidentified. This sample was taken from a study of T cell responses to AZD1222 COVID-19 vaccine. Study observations and caveats: The breadth and depth of Spike-specific TCRs increased once two AZD1222 doses had been given. Dominant at 160-218 and 743-854, vaccine-associated CD4 TCRs also spanned spike. Repertoire sampling occurred only after the peak T cell response. Only a handful of AZD1222 recipients, more than five in all, had baseline seropositivity.

Profiling relied on immunoSEQ multiplex PCR, and the TCRdb table lists in-frame clones only, not all of them. The sample carries approximately 85,000 clones, 86% recorded once. The V end lost 10 bases, the J end lost 5 bases, and 24 bases lay between the germline ends. The CDR3 has 15 amino acids. Germline CDR1 reads LNHDA; CDR2 reads SQIVND (reference sequence). The TCR originated in an adult in good health. This specimen was peripheral blood, taken on day 0 of AZD1222 vaccination. The chain uses TRBV19 and TRBJ2-7, with D perhaps matching TRBD1 (6 bases). CDR3 region: CATARTPRTDDEQYF. For the CDR3, the DNA is TGTGCCACCGCCAGGACCCCCAGGACAGACGACGAGCAGTACTTC.